Below, one T cell receptor beta chain is given with its context. Its target is unknown. Per germline, CDR1 SGHRS and CDR2 YFSETQ. V lost 1 base and J 4 bases, leaving 11 bases between the germline ends. The CDR3 is 14 amino acids. These data come from a study of beta chain features in type 1 diabetes. As every portion of the isolated RNA was reverse transcribed, the sequencing read expressed TCRB transcripts. Assay: immunoSEQ multiplex PCR; the TCRdb copy retains only in-frame clones and omits some. The sample lists hundreds of thousands of clones; roughly 16% were seen once. General study points: Moderate but significant shortening of TCRB CDR3s was recorded in all four CD4+ subsets from Type 1 diabetes patients. Naive, central memory and Treg TCRB repertoires appeared more alike in patients than in healthy donors. PCR might preferentially amplify shorter templates, equally in patients and controls. The study found fewer insertions and more deletions at VDJ junctions in type 1 diabetes patients.

This TCR was sampled from a man aged 18-30 years in good health. Sequencing used naive CD4+ T cells from blood. The chain joins TRBV5-1 to TRBJ1-2; D gene unclear. Here the CDR3 reads CASSLRVDGYGYTF. The CDR3 bases are TGCGCCAGCAGCTTGAGGGTCGATGGCTATGGCTACACCTTC.